Below are 9 T cell receptor beta chains sequenced from a single sample in a study of blood T cell repertoires in COVID-19. Profiled with immunoSEQ multiplex PCR; TCRdb holds only in-frame clones, not every one. The profile shows tens of thousands of clones, roughly 76% of them singletons. Source material: peripheral blood. The source is a man older than 75 with COVID-19, enrolled during active disease.

The chain recombines TRBV19 with TRBJ1-5; D gene unclear. Between the trimmed V and J ends, which lost 5 bases and 2 bases, there was a span of 16 bases. Germline CDR1 LNHDA, CDR2 SQIVND (reference sequence). The CDR3 is made up of 16 amino acids. The CDR3 loop is CASSGSGRVRNQPQHF. CDR3 DNA sequence: TGTGCCAGTAGTGGGTCCGGCCGGGTCCGCAATCAGCCCCAGCATTTT.

The rearrangement uses TRBV20-1 and TRBJ1-5; D gene unclear. V was clipped by 3 bases and J by 7 bases, with 13 bases between them. There are 13 residues in the CDR3. CDR1 is DFQATT, CDR2 SNEGSKA, per germline (reference sequence). CDR3 nucleotides: TGCAGTGCTAGTCCGGGATGGCGACAGCCCCAGCATTTT. It is translated as CSASPGWRQPQHF.

This clone was seen only a few times. This sequence joins TRBV6-1 and TRBJ1-1, with 7 positions matching TRBD1. This CDR3 is built from 14 residues. CDR1 and CDR2 from the germline V gene are MNHNS and SASEGT. The J segment lost 5 bases and the V segment lost 3 bases, leaving 6 bases of the junction unmatched. The CDR3 DNA follows: TGTGCCAGCAGTGAGAAGGGGGCGTGGACTGAAGCTTTCTTT. Residues: CASSEKGAWTEAFF.

This clone was counted between two and nine times. The J gene is TRBJ2-1, the V gene TRBV6-5; 8 positions agree with TRBD1. The CDR3 sequence is 16 residues long. Germline trimming cut 0 bases from V and 5 bases from J; bases unmatched to any gene: 6. Germline-derived CDR1 and CDR2 are MNHEY and SVGAGI. CDR3 in amino acids: CASSYSTRTGNNEQFF. In DNA form, the CDR3 reads TGTGCCAGCAGTTACTCGACCAGGACAGGGAACAATGAGCAGTTCTTC.

V and J are TRBV4-1 and TRBJ2-3; D is ambiguous. V was cut by 0 bases and J by 3 bases, with 10 bases left in between. The CDR3 extends over 15 amino acids. Looked up from germline, CDR1 is MGHRA and CDR2 is YSYEKL. CDR3 DNA sequence: TGCGCCAGCAGCCAAGAGCACAGATTGACAGATACGCAGTATTTT. It specifies CASSQEHRLTDTQYF.

This clone appeared a few times. This chain uses TRBV2 with TRBJ1-2; D perhaps matches TRBD1 (6 bases). The germline V gene has CDR1 SNHLY and CDR2 FYNNEI. This CDR3 is built from 13 residues. Trimming left V 4 bases short and J 3 bases short, with 9 bases between. CDR3: CASSVQGHYGYTF. CDR3 nucleotides: TGTGCCAGCAGTGTACAGGGCCACTATGGCTACACCTTC.

The chain recombines TRBV27 with TRBJ1-2; D is perhaps TRBD1 (6 bases). Germline V lookup: CDR1 MNHEY, CDR2 SMNVEV (reference sequence). The CDR3 is 14 residues long. Trimming cost V 3 bases and J 6 bases, with 14 bases left between them. This CDR3 is CASSFRDTRHGYTF. CDR3 sequence (DNA): TGTGCCAGCAGTTTTAGGGACACTCGCCATGGCTACACCTTC.

CDR3 region: CASSRDNSYNEQFF. CDR3 nucleotides: TGCGCCAGCAGCCGGGACAACTCCTACAATGAGCAGTTCTTC. The chain carries TRBV10-1 and TRBJ2-1; D may be TRBD1 (6 bases). This CDR3 comprises 14 residues. V was pared by 6 bases and J by 0 bases, with 9 bases between. Germline V lookup: CDR1 WNHNN, CDR2 SYGVQD (reference sequence).

The J gene is TRBJ2-7, the V gene TRBV6-7; TRBD2 might be the D (5 bases). TRBV6-7 is noted as an ORF with a role that remains uncertain. V dropped 0 bases and J dropped 2 bases, with 20 bases sitting between them. The CDR3 length is 18 residues. The CDR3 here is CASSYSMGQASQTYEQYF. The CDR3 DNA is TGTGCCAGCAGTTACTCGATGGGCCAGGCTAGCCAGACCTACGAGCAGTACTTC.